The 12 T cell receptor beta chains reported below all come from one sample, sequenced in a study of shared clonotypes between healthy human individuals. The naive CD8 population came from CD45RO-negative cells selected for CCR7, without terminally differentiated effector memory CD45RA+ cells. TCRdb keeps only in-frame clones here, not all; method: immunoSEQ multiplex PCR. Here the sample spans over 2 million clones, approximately 94% being singletons. Sequencing input: naive CD8+ T cells sorted from blood. The receptor set was obtained from a man aged 18 to 29 in good health.

This clone came up once. This rearrangement joins TRBV5-6 to TRBJ2-7, with D possibly matching TRBD2 (5 bases). CDR3 length equals 14 residues. Germline V gives CDR1 SGHDT, CDR2 YYEEEE. V was pared by 2 bases and J by 3 bases, with 12 bases between. The CDR3 DNA reads as TGTGCCAGCAGCTTTGAGGGAGTCGTCTACGAGCAGTACTTC. Translated: CASSFEGVVYEQYF. The full variable domain, with the rest looked up from reference TRBV5-6 and TRBJ2-7, is DAGVTQSPTHLIKTRGQQVTLRCSPKSGHDTVSWYQQALGQGPQFIFQYYEEEERQRGNFPDRFSGHQFPNYSSELNVNALLLGDSALYLCASSFEGVVYEQYFGPGTRLTVT.

The J gene is TRBJ1-2, the V gene TRBV7-9; unclear D gene. The length of the CDR3 is 13 residues. The germline V gene has CDR1 SEHNR and CDR2 FQNEAQ (reference sequence). Trimming stripped 5 bases from V and 5 bases from J, with 12 bases between. CDR3 amino acids: CASSPPSAYGYTF. CDR3 in DNA: TGTGCCAGCAGCCCACCGTCTGCGTATGGCTACACCTTC.

This chain uses TRBV11-1 with TRBJ2-5; 11 bases map to TRBD1. Germline V gene lookup returns CDR1 SGHAT and CDR2 FQDESV (reference sequence). The CDR3 runs 15 residues. J was trimmed by 5 bases and V by 3 bases; bases with no gene match: 5. The CDR3 DNA reads TGTGCCAGCAGCTTTCGGACAGGGGGCCCGGAGACCCAGTACTTC. Its protein product is CASSFRTGGPETQYF.

This clone was seen only once. The chain has TRBV27 and TRBJ2-1, with 10 nucleotides matching TRBD2. Unmatched junction bases numbered 4, after V lost 7 bases and J lost 10 bases. CDR3 length equals 12 residues. Germline lookup yields CDR1 MNHEY and CDR2 SMNVEV (reference sequence). The CDR3 DNA follows: TGTGCCAGCATTATAGCGGGAGGCGAGCAGTTCTTC. This translates into CASIIAGGEQFF.

This chain uses TRBV19 with TRBJ2-7, with 8 bases matching TRBD1. Per the germline V gene, CDR1 is LNHDA and CDR2 is SQIVND (reference sequence). The trim removed 1 base at V and 3 bases at J, leaving 5 bases unmatched. The CDR3 contains 15 residues. The CDR3 DNA sequence: TGTGCCAGTAGTATAGGAGGGACAGGAGTCTACGAGCAGTACTTC. Its protein is CASSIGGTGVYEQYF.

This sequence joins TRBV4-1 and TRBJ2-1, with unresolved D. From germline, CDR1 is MGHRA and CDR2 YSYEKL. This CDR3 region has 14 residues. V was clipped by 3 bases and J by 7 bases, with 13 bases between them. CDR3 nucleotide sequence: TGCGCCAGCAGCCAGAGGAGAAGTGGGAATGAGCAGTTCTTC. Its protein is CASSQRRSGNEQFF.

The gene calls are TRBV4-1 and TRBJ2-7; 13 bases fit TRBD2. The V segment lost 0 bases and the J segment 3 bases; nucleotides outside the gene matches: 11. The CDR3 runs to 19 residues. Germline CDR1 and CDR2: MGHRA and YSYEKL. The CDR3 DNA reads as TGCGCCAGCAGCCAAGATCTCCTCCTCGGACTAGCGGGAGACTACGAGCAGTACTTC. Encoded protein: CASSQDLLLGLAGDYEQYF.

The rearrangement links TRBV29-1 to TRBJ2-1, with D tentatively TRBD2 (5 bases). The CDR3 runs 11 residues. Germline V gene lookup returns CDR1 SQVTM and CDR2 ANQGSEA. Between the trimmed V and J ends, which lost 4 bases and 9 bases, there was a span of 10 bases. CDR3: CSVVAYGEQFF. In nucleotides, the CDR3 is TGCAGCGTTGTAGCGTATGGTGAGCAGTTCTTC.

The genes are TRBV11-2 and TRBJ2-7; D is undetermined. The germline CDR1 and CDR2 sequences are SGHAT and FQNNGV. The CDR3 totals 15 residues. Trimming stripped 2 bases from V and 4 bases from J, with 15 bases between. The CDR3 bases are TGTGCCAGCAGCTTACCTTGGGATAACCGATACGAGCAGTACTTC. Protein product: CASSLPWDNRYEQYF.

The rearrangement links TRBV2 to TRBJ2-7; 7 nucleotides line up with TRBD2. The CDR3 consists of 13 residues. Germline CDR1 is SNHLY and CDR2 is FYNNEI. J gave up 3 bases and V 7 bases, and 6 bases lay outside the gene matches. CDR3 DNA sequence: TGTGCCAGCACAGGACTAGGAGGCTACGAGCAGTACTTC. It yields the protein CASTGLGGYEQYF.

The V call is TRBV11-2, the J call TRBJ2-2, with D uncertain. Trimming left V 2 bases short and J 2 bases short, with 12 bases between. The V gene's germline CDR1 is SGHAT and CDR2 FQNNGV. This CDR3 region has 16 residues. The CDR3 here is CASSLSQRPNTGELFF. As DNA, the CDR3 is TGTGCCAGCAGCTTAAGTCAACGCCCTAACACCGGGGAGCTGTTTTTT.

Written as DNA, the CDR3 is TGTGCCAGCAGCCCAGCGGGGACCCTATACGAGCAGTACTTC. Translating it yields CASSPAGTLYEQYF. V and J are TRBV28 and TRBJ2-7; 7 positions match TRBD2. From germline, CDR1 is MDHEN and CDR2 SYDVKM. The CDR3 runs to 14 residues. With V trimmed by 6 bases and J by 4 bases, 9 bases remained unmatched.